The 23 T cell receptor beta chains presented below share a single source sample, sequenced in a study of T cells after yellow fever vaccination. TCRdb redid the calling of the 5' RACE reads with MiXCR, one entry per CDR3 protein. The data hold over 110,000 distinct CDR3 sequences, with roughly 8% observed a single time. The sequencing here drew on CD4+ T cells sorted from PBMCs, taken 5 days after the yellow fever booster vaccination. The source is a man aged 30-40 years who received the YFV17D yellow fever vaccine.

This clonotype was detected ten times or more. J is TRBJ1-1 and V is TRBV5-5, with TRBD1 as a possible D gene (5 bases). V was cut by 4 bases and J by 0 bases, with 7 bases left in between. The CDR3 runs 13 residues. Germline V gene sequence: CDR1 SGHKS, CDR2 YYEKEE (reference sequence). The chain's CDR3 is CASSRTLNTEAFF. CDR3 DNA: TGTGCCAGCAGCCGGACACTGAACACTGAAGCTTTCTTT. Complete variable domain (other parts from reference TRBV5-5 and TRBJ1-1): DAGVTQSPTHLIKTRGQQVTLRCSPISGHKSVSWYQQVLGQGPQFIFQYYEKEERGRGNFPDRFSARQFPNYSSELNVNALLLGDSALYLCASSRTLNTEAFFGQGTRLTVV.

This clonotype was seen ten or more times. The chain uses TRBV20-1 and TRBJ2-7, with 7 bases fitting TRBD2. Germline lookup yields CDR1 DFQATT and CDR2 SNEGSKA (reference sequence). The CDR3 spans 13 residues. V lost 2 bases and J lost 4; bases outside the gene matches: 5. CDR3 sequence reads: CSARWREQYEQYF. The CDR3 nucleotides are TGCAGTGCTAGATGGCGGGAGCAGTACGAGCAGTACTTC.

Concerning this clonotype: This sequence may be a read error, since a much larger clone differs from it by one base. The chain links TRBV5-1 to TRBJ2-2, with D tentatively TRBD2 (6 bases). Germline V gene sequence: CDR1 SGHRS, CDR2 YFSETQ. This CDR3 has 14 amino acids. The CDR3 DNA is TGCGCCAGCGGCGGAGCAGAGGGGACCGGGGGGCTGTTTTTT. Translating it yields CASGGAEGTGGLFF.

As DNA, the CDR3 is TGTGCCAGCAGCCCCGCCCTGACTAGCGGTTATTTCTTC. Translating gives CASSPALTSGYFF. V gene TRBV7-2 combines with J gene TRBJ2-1; 9 nucleotides line up with TRBD2. CDR1 is SGHTA, CDR2 FQGNSA, per germline. J was trimmed by 16 bases and V by 5 bases; bases with no gene match: 12. The CDR3 has 13 amino acids.

As to this clonotype: A much more abundant neighbour one base away suggests this may be a read error. The chain joins TRBV9 to TRBJ2-3; the D is unclear. Germline CDR1 SGDLS, CDR2 YYNGEE. The CDR3 contains 14 residues. CDR3 amino acids: CDSSVSAVTDTQYF. As DNA, the CDR3 is TGTGACAGCAGCGTTTCAGCTGTCACAGATACGCAGTATTTT.

There are many counts of this clonotype. The chain employs TRBV28 and TRBJ2-7; D is unresolved. Per germline, CDR1 MDHEN and CDR2 SYDVKM. Trimming pared 6 bases from V and 0 bases from J, leaving 12 bases between. This CDR3 has 14 amino acids. CDR3 bases: TGTGCCAGCAGAACATTAGGCAACTCCTACGAGCAGTACTTC. It is translated as CASRTLGNSYEQYF.

The rearrangement uses TRBV6-2 or TRBV6-3 and TRBJ2-1; possibly TRBD2 for D (5 bases). V gave up 3 bases and J gave up 7 bases, with 25 bases separating them. The germline V gene has CDR1 MNHEY and CDR2 SVGEGT. CDR3 size: 18 residues. The CDR3 DNA is TGTGCCAGCAGTTATCAAGGTCTCCGGGGTCCGGGCCATAATGAGCAGTTCTTC. The encoded protein is CASSYQGLRGPGHNEQFF.

This clonotype was picked up many times. V usage is TRBV20-1 and J usage is TRBJ2-4; no clear D. CDR1 and CDR2 (germline): DFQATT, SNEGSKA (reference sequence). V lost 5 bases and J 0 bases, leaving 5 bases between the germline ends. The CDR3 extends over 12 amino acids. CDR3 coding DNA: TGCAGTGCTCTGAGAGCCAAAAACATTCAGTACTTC. Translating gives CSALRAKNIQYF.

This clonotype was found a few times. CDR3 in DNA: TGCAGTGCTAGACTAGCGGGAGGGCCCTACACAGATACGCAGTATTTT. It is translated as CSARLAGGPYTDTQYF. V is TRBV20-1 and J is TRBJ2-3; 12 nucleotides match TRBD2. The ends lost 2 bases at V and 2 bases at J; junction bases unmatched: 5. The CDR3 is 16 residues long. CDR1 is DFQATT, CDR2 SNEGSKA, per germline (reference sequence).

This clonotype came up many times. The J gene is TRBJ2-3, the V gene TRBV10-3, with 8 bases identical to TRBD2. V shed 1 base and J 1 base; nucleotides not matched to a gene: 1. The CDR3 extends over 15 amino acids. Germline CDR1 reads ENHRY; CDR2 reads SYGVKD. CDR3 sequence: CAISEFSGGTDTQYF. CDR3 bases: TGTGCCATCAGTGAGTTTAGCGGGGGCACAGATACGCAGTATTTT.

There are many counts of this clonotype. The chain carries TRBV5-1 and TRBJ2-7; D is perhaps TRBD1 (8 bases). There are 15 residues in the CDR3. In germline, CDR1 is SGHRS, CDR2 YFSETQ. V was pared by 4 bases and J by 6 bases, with 20 bases between. CDR3 region: CASSERTGRGSEQYF. CDR3 DNA sequence: TGCGCCAGCAGCGAAAGGACAGGGAGGGGTAGCGAGCAGTACTTC. The whole variable domain, remainder taken from reference TRBV5-1 and TRBJ2-7, is KAGVTQTPRYLIKTRGQQVTLSCSPISGHRSVSWYQQTPGQGLQFLFEYFSETQRNKGNFPGRFSGRQFSNSRSEMNVSTLELGDSALYLCASSERTGRGSEQYFGPGTRLTVT.

In its sample, this clonotype was seen many times. The V and J genes are TRBV7-9 and TRBJ2-1; 7 positions match TRBD1. The CDR3 has 13 amino acids. V shed 5 bases, J shed 10 bases, and the junction held 8 bases outside the gene matches. CDR1 is SEHNR and CDR2 is FQNEAQ in the germline V gene (reference sequence). In DNA, the CDR3 is TGTGCCAGCAGCGCCGGACAGGTCAGAGAGCAGTTCTTC. Its protein is CASSAGQVREQFF.

In this sample, this clonotype turned up many times. The V gene is TRBV6-5, the J gene TRBJ2-7, with 14 nucleotides matching TRBD2. CDR1 and CDR2 from the germline V gene are MNHEY and SVGAGI. Trimming at V came to 4 bases and at J to 3 bases, leaving 2 bases not matched to a gene. The CDR3 runs to 15 residues. CDR3 sequence (DNA): TGTGCCAGCAGTTCCGGGACTAGCGGGAGCTACGAGCAGTACTTC. As protein: CASSSGTSGSYEQYF.

This clonotype has ten or more counts. The chain links TRBV12-3 or TRBV12-4 to TRBJ2-1; 11 bases line up with TRBD2. V gave up 10 bases and J gave up 6 bases; unmatched junction bases: 8. This CDR3 region has 14 residues. CDR3 nucleotides: TGTGCCACTACCGGGACTAGCGGACTCAATGAGCAGTTCTTC. This translates into CATTGTSGLNEQFF.

This rearrangement joins TRBV5-8 to TRBJ1-4; possibly TRBD1 for D (6 bases). Looked up from germline, CDR1 is SGHTS and CDR2 is YDEGEE. The CDR3 is 17 amino acids. Trimming took 4 bases from V and 8 from J, leaving 24 bases between them. The CDR3 reads CASSPSGSGGAWEKLFF. The DNA of the CDR3 is TGTGCCAGCAGCCCCTCCGGAAGTGGGGGGGCCTGGGAAAAACTGTTTTTT.

There are many counts of this clonotype. CDR3 amino acids: CATSDPPSLAQYF. As DNA, the CDR3 is TGTGCCACCAGCGACCCACCCTCTCTGGCCCAGTACTTC. V is TRBV15 and J is TRBJ2-5; D is undetermined. V was pared by 5 bases and J by 9 bases, with 16 bases between. CDR3 length: 13 amino acids. The germline V gene encodes CDR1 LNHNV and CDR2 YYDKDF (reference sequence). Complete variable domain (other parts from reference TRBV15 and TRBJ2-5): DAMVIQNPRYQVTQFGKPVTLSCSQTLNHNVMYWYQQKSSQAPKLLFHYYDKDFNNEADTPDNFQSRRPNTSFCFLDIRSPGLGDTAMYLCATSDPPSLAQYFGPGTRLLVL.

This clonotype was observed many times. The CDR3 DNA is TGTGCCAGCTCGCCCGTAGAGGCCCCTAGGACCAAAAACATTCAGTACTTC. This translates into CASSPVEAPRTKNIQYF. This chain uses TRBV18 with TRBJ2-4, with unresolved D. This CDR3 is built from 17 residues. V was clipped by 6 bases and J by 2 bases, with 20 bases between them. The V gene's germline CDR1 is KGHSH and CDR2 LQKENI.

Many counts were recorded for this clonotype. The genes are TRBV6-2 or TRBV6-3 and TRBJ2-2; D perhaps matches TRBD2 (5 bases). Germline V gives CDR1 MNHEY, CDR2 SVGEGT. This CDR3 is built from 13 residues. Deletions cut 5 bases from V and 6 bases from J, with 10 bases between. CDR3 sequence: CASSDYASGELFF. For the CDR3, the DNA is TGTGCCAGCAGTGACTACGCCTCCGGGGAGCTGTTTTTT.

In its sample, this clonotype was seen many times. The CDR3 bases are TGTGCCACCAGTGACCCTAGAAACTCTGGGGCCAACGTCCTGACTTTC. Its protein is CATSDPRNSGANVLTF. The chain couples TRBV24-1 to TRBJ2-6; D is undetermined. V was cut by 4 bases and J by 0 bases, with 9 bases left in between. Germline CDR1 is KGHDR and CDR2 is SFDVKD. CDR3 length: 16 residues.

This clonotype was counted many times. In nucleotides, the CDR3 is TGCGCCAGCAGCCAAGTGGGACTTGGGCGATACAATGAGCAGTTCTTC. Translation: CASSQVGLGRYNEQFF. This rearrangement joins TRBV4-3 to TRBJ2-1, with D possibly TRBD2 on 6 matching bases. Germline CDR1 reads LGHNA; CDR2 reads YSLEER. This CDR3 region has 16 residues. The V end lost 1 base, the J end lost 4 bases, and 14 bases lay between the germline ends.

This clonotype was seen ten or more times. J is TRBJ2-2 and V is TRBV12-3 or TRBV12-4; TRBD2 aligns across 8 bases. The V gene end was trimmed by 7 bases and the J gene end by 5 bases; junction bases not matched to a gene: 12. CDR3 size: 16 residues. DNA for the CDR3: TGTGCCAGCACCTGGTCGGGCAGCGGGAGAACCGGGGAGCTGTTTTTT. Translated: CASTWSGSGRTGELFF.

Ten or more counts support this clonotype. The chain combines TRBV3-1 with TRBJ2-5; TRBD2 matches 13 bases. Germline V gene lookup returns CDR1 LGHDT and CDR2 YNNKEL (reference sequence). CDR3 length: 16 amino acids. J was trimmed by 4 bases and V by 4 bases; bases with no gene match: 6. The CDR3 spells CASSRRGLAGVETQYF. CDR3 bases: TGTGCCAGCAGCCGGCGTGGACTAGCGGGAGTAGAGACCCAGTACTTC.

This clonotype was recorded at least ten times. The rearrangement joins TRBV3-1 to TRBJ2-7; D is perhaps TRBD2 (5 bases). The germline V gene has CDR1 LGHDT and CDR2 YNNKEL (reference sequence). This CDR3 region has 14 residues. The ends were cut back, 0 bases at V and 11 bases at J, with 17 bases in the middle. The CDR3 loop reads CASSQDRAGMFKYF. The CDR3 DNA follows: TGTGCCAGCAGCCAAGATCGTGCCGGGATGTTTAAGTACTTC.